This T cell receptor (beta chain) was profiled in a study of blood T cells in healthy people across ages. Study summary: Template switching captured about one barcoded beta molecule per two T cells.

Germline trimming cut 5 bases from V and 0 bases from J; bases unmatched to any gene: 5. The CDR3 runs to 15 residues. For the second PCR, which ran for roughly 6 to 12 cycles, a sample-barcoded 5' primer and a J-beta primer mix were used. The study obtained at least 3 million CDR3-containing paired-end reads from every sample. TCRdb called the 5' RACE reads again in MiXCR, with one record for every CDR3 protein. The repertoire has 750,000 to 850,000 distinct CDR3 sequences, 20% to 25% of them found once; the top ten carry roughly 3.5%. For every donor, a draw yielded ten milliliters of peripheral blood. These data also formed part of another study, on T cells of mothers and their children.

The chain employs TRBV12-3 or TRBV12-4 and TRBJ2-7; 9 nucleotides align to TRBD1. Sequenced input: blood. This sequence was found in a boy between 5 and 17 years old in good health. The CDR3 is CASSTRDRVSYEQYF. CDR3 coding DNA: TGTGCCAGCAGTACCCGGGACAGGGTCTCCTACGAGCAGTACTTC.